This entry lists 13 T cell receptor beta chains sequenced from one sample in a study of preoperative IRX-2 immunotherapy in early breast cancer. Treatment: preoperative locoregional IRX-2 cytokine immunotherapy. Profiled with immunoSEQ multiplex PCR; TCRdb holds only in-frame clones, not every one. Of around 28,000 clones in the sample, 90% are singletons; the top ten hold approximately 9%. This sample was gathered from a patient treated with IRX-2 immunotherapy. These receptors originate from a human donor with breast cancer.

V is TRBV19 and J is TRBJ2-7; TRBD1 might be the D (5 bases). The length of the CDR3 is 13 residues. Germline-derived CDR1 and CDR2 are LNHDA and SQIVND (reference sequence). V was clipped by 3 bases and J by 1 base, with 7 bases between them. CDR3 in DNA: TGTGCCAGTAGTATCAGGGTGTCCTACGAGCAGTACTTC. It specifies CASSIRVSYEQYF.

This chain uses TRBV7-2 with TRBJ2-3, with 13 bases matching TRBD2. Trimming took 5 bases from V and 0 from J; bases not matched to a gene: 8. This CDR3 contains 18 residues. Germline values: CDR1 SGHTA, CDR2 FQGNSA. The CDR3 coding sequence is TGTGCCAGCAGCCTCCTCGGGACTAGCGGGGTTAGCACAGATACGCAGTATTTT. The encoded protein is CASSLLGTSGVSTDTQYF.

The gene calls are TRBV5-1 and TRBJ2-7; 7 bases are a match to TRBD2. V was clipped by 0 bases and J by 5 bases; unmatched bases: 5. The CDR3 runs 14 residues. Germline-derived CDR1 and CDR2 are SGHRS and YFSETQ. DNA for the CDR3: TGCGCCAGCAGCTTGGCCCCGACTAGCAACGAGCAGTACTTC. Encoded protein: CASSLAPTSNEQYF.

V is TRBV2 and J is TRBJ2-7; D is ambiguous. Germline CDR1 reads SNHLY; CDR2 reads FYNNEI. This CDR3 is built from 12 residues. V shed 6 bases and J shed 1 base, with 7 bases lying between them. The CDR3 region is CASRVESYEQYF. The CDR3 region has the DNA TGTGCCAGCAGGGTTGAATCCTACGAGCAGTACTTC.

This clone was recorded once. The gene calls are TRBV6-6 and TRBJ1-6; 7 bases align to TRBD1. The CDR3 totals 14 residues. Trimming cost V 7 bases and J 8 bases; bases outside gene matches: 8. The germline V gene has CDR1 MNHNY and CDR2 SVGAGI (reference sequence). As DNA, the CDR3 is TGTGCCAGCACCTCACAGGGGAGTGATTCACCCCTCCACTTT. It encodes CASTSQGSDSPLHF.

The chain employs TRBV10-3 and TRBJ1-2, with D unclear. V was cut by 6 bases and J by 4 bases, with 9 bases left in between. The CDR3 runs to 12 residues. CDR1 is ENHRY, CDR2 SYGVKD, per germline. The CDR3 DNA reads TGTGCCATCAGGGGTGACGGCTATGGCTACACCTTC. Its protein is CAIRGDGYGYTF.

The chain is built from TRBV27 and TRBJ1-2, with TRBD1 matching over 9 bases. The CDR3 is 17 residues long. From germline, CDR1 is MNHEY and CDR2 SMNVEV (reference sequence). V shed 1 base and J 7 bases; nucleotides not matched to a gene: 13. The CDR3 spells CASSLFSPGTGTFGYTF. CDR3 nucleotides: TGTGCCAGCAGTTTATTCTCCCCTGGGACAGGGACCTTTGGCTACACCTTC.

The rearrangement links TRBV5-1 to TRBJ2-7, with 9 bases identical to TRBD1. V trimming: 6 bases; J trimming: 7 bases; junction bases outside the gene matches: 17. Germline V CDR1 and CDR2: SGHRS, YFSETQ. The CDR3 length is 16 residues. This chain's CDR3 is CASNRDRAAVDDEQYF. The CDR3 DNA follows: TGCGCCAGCAACCGGGACAGGGCAGCCGTCGACGATGAGCAGTACTTC.

This clone was counted only a few times. V and J are TRBV4-2 and TRBJ2-2; D unresolved. This CDR3 is 15 amino acids long. The germline V and J ends were trimmed by 4 bases and 3 bases, with 12 bases remaining between them. From germline, CDR1 is LGHNA and CDR2 YNFKEQ. Here the CDR3 reads CASSPTGPDTGELFF. The CDR3 DNA is TGTGCCAGCAGCCCCACTGGGCCGGACACCGGGGAGCTGTTTTTT.

The chain links TRBV18 to TRBJ1-1, with unresolved D. The length of the CDR3 is 14 residues. CDR1 and CDR2 (germline): KGHSH, LQKENI. The V end lost 6 bases, the J end lost 1 base, and 12 bases lay between the germline ends. The CDR3 DNA sequence: TGTGCCAGCTCTCCCGACCCGCAGAACACTGAAGCTTTCTTT. Residues: CASSPDPQNTEAFF.

This clone has a handful of counts. The V gene is TRBV18, the J gene TRBJ1-1; D remains unclear. The CDR3 is 14 residues long. Germline V gene data show CDR1 as KGHSH and CDR2 as LQKENI. Trimming took off 1 base at V and 1 base at J, with 7 bases between the two ends. As DNA, the CDR3 is TGTGCCAGCTCACCACAGGGAGAGAACACTGAAGCTTTCTTT. Translated: CASSPQGENTEAFF.

The chain recombines TRBV14 with TRBJ1-1, with a weak D call TRBD1 (6 bases). Germline V lookup: CDR1 SGHDN, CDR2 FVKESK. The V and J ends lost 0 bases and 8 bases respectively, with 25 bases between them. The CDR3 is made up of 18 amino acids. This CDR3 is CASSQDQDWLQGAPEAFF. For the CDR3, the DNA is TGTGCCAGCAGCCAAGATCAGGATTGGTTACAGGGCGCGCCCGAAGCTTTCTTT.

The chain has TRBV9 and TRBJ2-5; 8 bases map to TRBD2. Germline V gives CDR1 SGDLS, CDR2 YYNGEE. V lost 4 bases to trimming and J lost 5 bases; unmatched junction nucleotides: 13. This CDR3 has 16 amino acids. The CDR3 coding sequence is TGTGCCAGCAGCCCTCACGTTAGCGGGGCCGGGGAGACCCAGTACTTC. Translating gives CASSPHVSGAGETQYF.